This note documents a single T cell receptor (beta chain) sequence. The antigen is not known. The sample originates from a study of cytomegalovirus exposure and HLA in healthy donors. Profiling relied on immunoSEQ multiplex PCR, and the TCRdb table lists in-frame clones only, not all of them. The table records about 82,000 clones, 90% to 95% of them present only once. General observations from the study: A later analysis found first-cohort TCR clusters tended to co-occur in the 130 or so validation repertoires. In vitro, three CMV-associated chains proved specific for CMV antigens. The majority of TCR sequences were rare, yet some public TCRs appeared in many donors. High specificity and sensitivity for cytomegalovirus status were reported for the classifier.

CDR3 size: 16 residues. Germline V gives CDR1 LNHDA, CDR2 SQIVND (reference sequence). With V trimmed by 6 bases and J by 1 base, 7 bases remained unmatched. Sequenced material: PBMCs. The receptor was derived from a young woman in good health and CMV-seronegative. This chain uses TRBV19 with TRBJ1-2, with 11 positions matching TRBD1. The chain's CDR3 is CASRSPGQGVNYGYTF. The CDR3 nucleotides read TGTGCCAGTAGATCCCCGGGACAGGGGGTTAACTATGGCTACACCTTC.